One T cell receptor (beta chain) is described in this entry. Its antigen is undetermined. Clones were sequenced by immunoSEQ multiplex PCR, and TCRdb holds only the in-frame ones, with some missing. This table holds tens of thousands of clones, roughly 90% found once. This CDR3 comprises 14 residues. Germline V gene lookup returns CDR1 LNHDA and CDR2 SQIVND (reference sequence). V trimming: 4 bases; J trimming: 3 bases; junction bases outside the gene matches: 0. These data come from a study of T cells in narcolepsy. Study results and caveats: Some memory CD4+ repertoires had no autoreactive clone sequences. Reportedly, autoreactive clonotypes were serially detected in patients' blood but not controls'.

The receptor was derived from a human donor with narcolepsy. Sequences were obtained from CD45RA- memory CD4+ T cells from PBMCs. V and J are TRBV19 and TRBJ2-3; TRBD2 matches at 11 bases. This CDR3 is CASSRLAGTDTQYF. In DNA form, the CDR3 reads TGTGCCAGTAGTAGACTAGCGGGAACAGATACGCAGTATTTT.